The T cell receptor beta chain under discussion was sequenced for a study of blood T cell repertoires in COVID-19. The wider study: COVID-19 samples collected from the United States, Italy and Spain covered acute and convalescent phases. PBMCs, B-cell-depleted T cells, or T cells provided the cDNA or gDNA that made up the material.

Patients from Seattle were sampled longitudinally, starting during active infection. In the authors' methods: Amplified reference gene primers provided the basis for estimating nucleated cell counts. Data came from immunoSEQ multiplex PCR; TCRdb stores just in-frame clones and leaves some out. V, J and clone size derive from that table, while D and trimming were established from the DNA sequence. Of 150,000 to 200,000 clones listed, roughly 82% were seen once; the top ten hold approximately 7%. This clone showed up just a few times. This CDR3 has 15 residues. Germline V gene data show CDR1 as SGHDT and CDR2 as YYEEEE. V shed 0 bases, J shed 9 bases, and the junction held 4 bases outside the gene matches.

The chain is built from TRBV5-6 and TRBJ1-6, with TRBD1 matching 9 bases. The sequencing sample was made of peripheral blood. This TCR was recovered from a woman aged 35 to 49 with COVID-19, enrolled during active disease. The CDR3 sequence is CASSLVGQGFSPLHF. CDR3 sequence (DNA): TGTGCCAGCAGCTTGGTGGGACAGGGATTTTCACCCCTCCACTTT.